A selection of T cell receptor beta chains follows, all from one sample in a study of T cell responses to AZD1222 COVID-19 vaccine. Produced via immunoSEQ multiplex PCR; TCRdb's table is partial and in-frame only. The sample includes approximately 90,000 clones, 88% of them seen just once. Specimen: peripheral blood, collected on day 0 of AZD1222 vaccination. Receptors were obtained from an adult in good health. CDR3s include the opening cysteine and the closing phenylalanine or tryptophan. The D gene is left open where the match is weak. Some rows have no size entry. The others give once, few or many, or a class for an expanded clone.

abundance | j_gene | v_gene | d_gene | CDR3nt | CDR3aa
- | TRBJ2-2 | TRBV5-4 | - | TGTGCCAGCAGCTTGCTTCTAGGGGGGGCGAACACCGGGGAGCTGTTTTTT | CASSLLLGGANTGELFF
- | TRBJ2-5 | TRBV3-1/TRBV3-2 | - | TGTGCCAGCAGCGGCCGACAGGCGGCAAGAGAGACCCAGTACTTC | CASSGRQAARETQYF
few | TRBJ1-5 | TRBV11-3 | - | TGTGCCAGCAGCACCCCCGGACGTGGCAATCAGCCCCAGCATTTT | CASSTPGRGNQPQHF
- | TRBJ2-3 | TRBV2 | TRBD1 | TGTGCCAGCAGTTTAGACAGGGCAGATACGCAGTATTTT | CASSLDRADTQYF
- | TRBJ1-2 | TRBV3-1/TRBV3-2 | - | TGTGCCAGCAGCAACGACAGGTTCTATGGCTACACCTTC | CASSNDRFYGYTF
- | TRBJ2-7 | TRBV11-1 | TRBD2 | TGTGCCAGCAGCTTACTAACTAGCGCCACCTCCTACGAGCAGTACTTC | CASSLLTSATSYEQYF
once | TRBJ2-7 | TRBV6-6 | TRBD1 | TGTGCCAGCAGGGGACAGGCTTACCTCTACGAGCAGTACTTC | CASRGQAYLYEQYF
- | TRBJ1-2 | TRBV4-1 | TRBD1 | TGCGCCAGCAGCCAAGAAGGACAGGGGGATTGGTATGGCTACACCTTC | CASSQEGQGDWYGYTF
- | TRBJ1-1 | TRBV28 | TRBD1 | TGTGCCAGCAGTTCCCGGACAGGGGTTAACACTGAAGCTTTCTTT | CASSSRTGVNTEAFF
- | TRBJ1-4 | TRBV6-1 | - | TGTGCCAGCAGTGAACGGAAAGGGGGTTATGAAAAACTGTTTTTT | CASSERKGGYEKLFF
- | TRBJ2-1 | TRBV7-3 | - | TGTGCCAGCAGCTTATTGCCGGGAGCCTACAATGAGCAGTTCTTC | CASSLLPGAYNEQFF
once | TRBJ1-2 | TRBV28 | - | TGTGCCAGCAGTTTAGACCGTCAGGGGAACTATGGCTACACCTTC | CASSLDRQGNYGYTF
once | TRBJ1-5 | TRBV28 | - | TGTGCCAGTCATAACAGGGCCCAGAGACAGCCCCAGCATTTT | CASHNRAQRQPQHF
- | TRBJ1-1 | TRBV12-3/TRBV12-4 | - | TGTGCCAGCAGCGTGAACACTGAAGCTTTCTTT | CASSVNTEAFF
- | TRBJ2-7 | TRBV28 | TRBD1 | TGTGCCAGCACTTCTGGGCAGGGGGCCTACGAGCAGTACTTC | CASTSGQGAYEQYF
once | TRBJ2-7 | TRBV28 | TRBD2 | TGTGCCAGCAGTTCCCGACACGGGACTAGCGGGAGTTCTTGGGCCTACGAGCAGTACTTC | CASSSRHGTSGSSWAYEQYF
- | TRBJ2-1 | TRBV19 | TRBD1 | TGTGCCAGTAGCAGACAGGGGGATTCTAGCTATGAGCAGTTCTTC | CASSRQGDSSYEQFF
- | TRBJ2-3 | TRBV5-5 | - | TGTGCCAGCAGCCTACAGTCGTCTAGCACAGATACGCAGTATTTT | CASSLQSSSTDTQYF
- | TRBJ2-7 | TRBV5-4 | TRBD2 | TGTGCCAGCAGCCGAACCGGGAGGGCTTCCTACGAGCAGTACTTC | CASSRTGRASYEQYF
- | TRBJ1-6 | TRBV5-1 | - | TGCGCCAGCAGCCCCACAGGACAGAACTATAATTCACCCCTCCACTTT | CASSPTGQNYNSPLHF
- | TRBJ1-5 | TRBV12-3/TRBV12-4 | - | TGTGCCAGCAGTTTAGCCCACAATCAGCCCCAGCATTTT | CASSLAHNQPQHF
- | TRBJ1-2 | TRBV7-9 | - | TGTGCCAGCAGCCCCCGCTATGGCTACACCTTC | CASSPRYGYTF
- | TRBJ2-7 | TRBV5-4 | - | TGTGCCAGCAGCTTTGGCGTAGACTACGAGCAGTACTTC | CASSFGVDYEQYF
- | TRBJ2-7 | TRBV6-5 | TRBD2 | TGTGCCAGCAGTTCGCCGACTAGCGCCCACTACGAGCAGTACTTC | CASSSPTSAHYEQYF
- | TRBJ1-2 | TRBV19 | - | TGTGCCAGTAGTATAGGACAGTCCTATGGCTACACCTTC | CASSIGQSYGYTF
- | TRBJ2-2 | TRBV7-8 | - | TGTGCCAGCAGCTTCTCTCCGAACACCGGGGAGCTGTTTTTT | CASSFSPNTGELFF
once | TRBJ1-5 | TRBV30 | - | TGTGCCTGGAGTCGCGGACCGAACAATCAGCCCCAGCATTTT | CAWSRGPNNQPQHF
once | TRBJ2-3 | TRBV5-1 | - | TGCGCCAGCAGCTTGGGCGTCTATAGCACAGATACGCAGTATTTT | CASSLGVYSTDTQYF
- | TRBJ1-3 | TRBV5-1 | - | TGCGCCAGCAGCCTTGGGTTTCTCGACTCTGGAAACACCATATATTTT | CASSLGFLDSGNTIYF
- | TRBJ1-2 | TRBV15 | TRBD1 | TGTGCCACCAGCAGCGTCGGACAGGGGCGGGACACCTTC | CATSSVGQGRDTF
few | TRBJ1-3 | TRBV6-5 | - | TGTGCCAGCAGTTACTCGGGAGAATTCTCTGGAAACACCATATATTTT | CASSYSGEFSGNTIYF
- | TRBJ2-2 | TRBV9 | - | TGTGCCAGCAGCCCTGAACAGGGTTCTCTATACACCGGGGAGCTGTTTTTT | CASSPEQGSLYTGELFF
- | TRBJ2-6 | TRBV2 | - | TGTGCCAGCTTAGTACGATCTGGGGCCAACGTCCTGACTTTC | CASLVRSGANVLTF
few | TRBJ1-3 | TRBV4-1 | - | TGCGCCAGCAGCCAAGGTGTCCCAGCCGGAAGAAACACCATATATTTT | CASSQGVPAGRNTIYF
- | TRBJ1-1 | TRBV5-8 | - | TGTGCCAGCAGCTTGAAAAAACGGGCTTTCTTT | CASSLKKRAFF
- | TRBJ2-7 | TRBV12-3/TRBV12-4 | - | TGTGCCAGCAGCCCGGAAGAAGCTTACGAGCAGTACTTC | CASSPEEAYEQYF
- | TRBJ2-7 | TRBV7-8 | - | TGTGCCAGCAGCCCTGCGACTTATTCCTACGAGCAGTACTTC | CASSPATYSYEQYF
- | TRBJ2-5 | TRBV2 | - | TGTGCCAGCAGGGAAGGAGAGACCCAGTACTTC | CASREGETQYF
- | TRBJ2-7 | TRBV2 | - | TGTGCCAGCACCCTAGGGGCAGCCGCCTACGAGCAGTACTTC | CASTLGAAAYEQYF
once | TRBJ2-3 | TRBV9 | TRBD2 | TGTGCCAGCAGCCGGAGCGGGAGGGCCGACACAGATACGCAGTATTTT | CASSRSGRADTDTQYF
- | TRBJ2-7 | TRBV30 | - | TGTGCCTGGAGTGTACGGACCCCCTACGAGCAGTACTTC | CAWSVRTPYEQYF
- | TRBJ2-7 | TRBV27 | TRBD2 | TGTGCCAGCAAAGCTAGCGGGAGGGTGCCCTACGAGCAGTACTTC | CASKASGRVPYEQYF